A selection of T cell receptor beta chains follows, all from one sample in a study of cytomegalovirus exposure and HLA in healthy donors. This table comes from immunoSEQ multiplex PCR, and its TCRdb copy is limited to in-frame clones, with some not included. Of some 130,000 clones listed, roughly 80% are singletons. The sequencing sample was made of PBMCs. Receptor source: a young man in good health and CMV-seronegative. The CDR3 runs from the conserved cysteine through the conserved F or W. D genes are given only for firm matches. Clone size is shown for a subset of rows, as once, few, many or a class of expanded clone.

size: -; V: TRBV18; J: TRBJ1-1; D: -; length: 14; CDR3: CASSPGNLNTEAFF; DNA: TGTGCCAGCTCTCCCGGGAACCTGAACACTGAAGCTTTCTTT
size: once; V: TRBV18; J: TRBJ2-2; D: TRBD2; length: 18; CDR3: CASSPTLAGGGRTGELFF; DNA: TGTGCCAGCTCACCAACTCTAGCGGGAGGAGGTCGCACCGGGGAGCTGTTTTTT
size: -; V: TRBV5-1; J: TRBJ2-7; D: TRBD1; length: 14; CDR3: CASSPRTGAGEQYF; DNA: TGCGCCAGCAGTCCGAGGACAGGGGCAGGCGAGCAGTACTTC
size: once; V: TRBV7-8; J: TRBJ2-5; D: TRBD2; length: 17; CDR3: CASSLGITSGSGETQYF; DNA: TGTGCCAGCAGCTTAGGGATCACTAGCGGGAGCGGGGAGACCCAGTACTTC
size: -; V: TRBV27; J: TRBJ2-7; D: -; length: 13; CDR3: CASSLGWRYEQYF; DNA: TGTGCCAGCAGTTTAGGGTGGCGGTACGAGCAGTACTTC
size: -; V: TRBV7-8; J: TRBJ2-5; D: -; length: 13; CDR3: CASSYDRQETQYF; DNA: TGTGCCAGCAGCTACGACAGGCAAGAGACCCAGTACTTC
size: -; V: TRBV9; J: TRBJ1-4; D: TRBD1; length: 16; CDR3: CASSATGGATNEKLFF; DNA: TGTGCCAGCAGCGCAACAGGGGGGGCAACTAATGAAAAACTGTTTTTT
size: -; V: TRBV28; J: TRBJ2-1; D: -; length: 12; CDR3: CASSLFHNEQFF; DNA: TGTGCCAGCAGTTTATTTCATAATGAGCAGTTCTTC
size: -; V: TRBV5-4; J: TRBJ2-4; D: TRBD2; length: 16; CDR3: CASSLARAGGQNIQYF; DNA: TGTGCCAGCAGCTTGGCTCGAGCGGGAGGCCAAAACATTCAGTACTTC
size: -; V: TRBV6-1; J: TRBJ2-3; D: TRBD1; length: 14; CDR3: CASSGQGLVDTQYF; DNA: TGTGCCAGCAGTGGACAGGGGTTGGTAGATACGCAGTATTTT
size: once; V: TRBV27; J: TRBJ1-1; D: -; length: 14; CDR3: CASSLSRGSTEAFF; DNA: TGTGCCAGCAGTTTATCGAGGGGGAGCACTGAAGCTTTCTTT
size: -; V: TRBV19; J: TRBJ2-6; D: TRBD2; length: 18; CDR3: CASSITASGRGPSNVLTF; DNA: TGTGCCAGTAGTATAACGGCTAGCGGGAGGGGCCCGAGCAACGTCCTGACTTTC
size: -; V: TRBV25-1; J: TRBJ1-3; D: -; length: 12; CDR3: CASQDSGNTIYF; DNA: TGTGCCAGCCAGGATTCTGGAAACACCATATATTTT
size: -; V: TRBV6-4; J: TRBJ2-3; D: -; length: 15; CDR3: CASSDSPGSTDTQYF; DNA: TGTGCCAGCAGTGACTCCCCCGGGAGCACAGATACGCAGTATTTT
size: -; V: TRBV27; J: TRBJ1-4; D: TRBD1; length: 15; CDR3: CASSSTGVANEKLFF; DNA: TGTGCCAGCAGTTCAACAGGGGTGGCTAATGAAAAACTGTTTTTT
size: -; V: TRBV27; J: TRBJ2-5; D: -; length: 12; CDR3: CASRAGRETQYF; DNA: TGTGCCAGCCGAGCAGGGCGGGAGACCCAGTACTTC
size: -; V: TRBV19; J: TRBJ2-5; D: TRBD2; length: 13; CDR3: CASSLQREETQYF; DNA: TGTGCCAGTAGTCTACAGCGGGAGGAGACCCAGTACTTC
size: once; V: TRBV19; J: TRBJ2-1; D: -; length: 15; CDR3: CASSISQVGYNEQFF; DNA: TGTGCCAGTAGTATATCGCAGGTTGGCTACAATGAGCAGTTCTTC
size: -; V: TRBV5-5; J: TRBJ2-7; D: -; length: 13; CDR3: CASSLNGDYEQYF; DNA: TGTGCCAGCAGCTTGAACGGAGACTACGAGCAGTACTTC
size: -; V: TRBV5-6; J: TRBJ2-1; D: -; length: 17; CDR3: CASSFKRREASYNEQFF; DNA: TGTGCCAGCAGCTTTAAGAGGAGGGAGGCCTCATACAATGAGCAGTTCTTC
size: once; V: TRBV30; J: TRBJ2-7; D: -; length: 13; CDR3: CAWSRDNYYEQYF; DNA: TGTGCCTGGAGCAGGGACAACTACTACGAGCAGTACTTC
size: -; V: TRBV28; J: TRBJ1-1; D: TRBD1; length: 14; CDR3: CATVQGTQNTEAFF; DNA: TGTGCCACCGTACAGGGGACCCAGAACACTGAAGCTTTCTTT
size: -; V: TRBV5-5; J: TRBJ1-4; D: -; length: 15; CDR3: CASSGTPTKGEKLFF; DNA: TGTGCCAGCAGCGGGACTCCTACCAAGGGGGAAAAACTGTTTTTT
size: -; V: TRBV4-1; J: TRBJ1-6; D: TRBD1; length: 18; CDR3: CASSQEGQGAAYNSPLHF; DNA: TGCGCCAGCAGCCAAGAAGGACAGGGGGCCGCCTATAATTCACCCCTCCACTTT
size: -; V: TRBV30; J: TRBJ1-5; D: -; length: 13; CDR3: CAWNRGSNQPQHF; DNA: TGTGCCTGGAATAGGGGGAGCAATCAGCCCCAGCATTTT
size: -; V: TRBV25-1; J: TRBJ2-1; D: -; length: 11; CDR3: CASSVVSEQFF; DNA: TGTGCCAGCAGTGTAGTGAGTGAGCAGTTCTTC
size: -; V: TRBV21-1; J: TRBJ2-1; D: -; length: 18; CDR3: CASSNSHGGTGARNEQFF; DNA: TGTGCCAGCAGCAACTCCCACGGGGGGACAGGAGCTCGAAATGAGCAGTTCTTC
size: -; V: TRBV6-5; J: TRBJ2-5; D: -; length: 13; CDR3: CASRPTVGETQYF; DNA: TGTGCCAGCAGACCGACAGTAGGAGAGACCCAGTACTTC
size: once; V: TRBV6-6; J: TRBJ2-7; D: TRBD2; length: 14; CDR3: CASSSGLAAYEQYF; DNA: TGTGCCAGCTCCAGCGGACTAGCAGCTTACGAGCAGTACTTC
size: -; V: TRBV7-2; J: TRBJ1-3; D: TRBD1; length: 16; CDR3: CASSSLQGATGNTIYF; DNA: TGTGCCAGCAGCTCGTTACAGGGGGCTACAGGAAACACCATATATTTT
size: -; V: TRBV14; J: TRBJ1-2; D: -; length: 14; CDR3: CASSPLRRGRGYTF; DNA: TGTGCCAGCAGCCCCCTAAGGCGGGGTCGAGGCTACACCTTC